The 5 T cell receptor beta chains in this list originate from one sample, sequenced in a study of identical twins. MiXCR, applied by TCRdb to the 5' RACE reads, yields one record per CDR3 protein. The profile shows about 240,000 distinct CDR3 sequences, around 7.6% of them singletons. The sample also formed part of further work on yellow fever vaccine responses in identical twins.

Sequenced sample: CD8+ T cells sorted from blood. These receptors all come from a woman aged 18-30 years in good health.

This clonotype has ten or more counts. The V gene is TRBV4-1, the J gene TRBJ2-7; TRBD1 might be the D (6 bases). CDR1 is MGHRA, CDR2 YSYEKL, per germline. The CDR3 covers 14 residues. The V and J ends lost 0 bases and 2 bases respectively, with 8 bases between them. CDR3 DNA: TGCGCCAGCAGCCAAGATCGGGACACCTACGAGCAGTACGTC. It encodes CASSQDRDTYEQYV.

This clonotype has at least ten counts. As DNA, the CDR3 is TGTGCCAGCAGCGCTGACCAGCGGGGATCCTACAATGAGCAGTTCTTC. It codes for CASSADQRGSYNEQFF. This sequence joins TRBV9 and TRBJ2-1, with 7 nucleotides matching TRBD2. V lost 3 bases to trimming and J lost 1 base; unmatched junction nucleotides: 7. Germline loops: CDR1 SGDLS, CDR2 YYNGEE. CDR3 size: 16 residues.

This clonotype occurred many times. V and J are TRBV27 and TRBJ2-1; D is possibly TRBD2 (5 bases). Germline CDR1 reads MNHEY; CDR2 reads SMNVEV (reference sequence). The length of the CDR3 is 18 residues. V was pared by 2 bases and J by 0 bases, with 17 bases between. CDR3 in DNA: TGTGCCAGCAGTTTACATAGCGATCGCTCCCTCTCCTACAATGAGCAGTTCTTC. Its translation: CASSLHSDRSLSYNEQFF.

The chain carries TRBV7-2 and TRBJ1-1; D might be TRBD1 (5 bases). The V gene's germline CDR1 is SGHTA and CDR2 FQGNSA. The CDR3 extends over 15 amino acids. V was clipped by 5 bases and J by 4 bases, with 17 bases between them. CDR3: CASSPEGWGGTEAFF. The CDR3 DNA follows: TGTGCCAGCAGCCCAGAGGGGTGGGGGGGCACTGAAGCTTTCTTT.

This chain uses TRBV12-3 or TRBV12-4 with TRBJ2-2, with TRBD2 matching over 8 bases. This CDR3 has 15 amino acids. The junction had 9 bases not matched to a gene; V was cut back by 8 bases and J by 4 bases. CDR3 sequence (DNA): TGTGCCAGCCTTGCCCATACTAGCGGCACCGGGGAGCTGTTTTTT. This gives the protein CASLAHTSGTGELFF.